A single sample is the source of the 21 T cell receptor beta chains below, sequenced in a study of T cells after yellow fever vaccination. A single record per CDR3 protein comes from TCRdb applying MiXCR to the 5' RACE reads. The table lists roughly 96,000 distinct CDR3 sequences, around 9.8% of them singletons. The sequencing here drew on CD8+ T cells not binding an NS4B(214-222) dextramer, sorted from PBMCs, taken roughly 15 days after the first yellow fever vaccination. The receptor source for this set is a man between 18 and 35 years old who received the YFV17D yellow fever vaccine.

This clonotype was detected a few times. CDR3 amino acids: CASSEGGASYEQYF. DNA for the CDR3: TGTGCCAGCAGCGAAGGGGGGGCCAGCTACGAGCAGTACTTC. V is TRBV7-8 and J is TRBJ2-7, with a possible D match to TRBD2 (7 bases). Trimming left V 5 bases short and J 3 bases short, with 14 bases between. Germline CDR1 reads SGHVS; CDR2 reads FQNEAQ. There are 14 residues in the CDR3.

This clonotype was found a few times. This chain links TRBV6-2 or TRBV6-3 with TRBJ1-3; 7 bases are shared with TRBD1. This CDR3 is 16 amino acids long. CDR1 MNHEY and CDR2 SVGEGT come from the germline V gene. Unmatched junction bases numbered 8, after V lost 6 bases and J lost 0 bases. The CDR3 spells CASRTGTANSGNTIYF. CDR3 DNA sequence: TGTGCCAGCAGGACCGGGACAGCGAACTCTGGAAACACCATATATTTT.

The V gene is TRBV6-5, the J gene TRBJ1-1; D gene uncertain. The CDR3 covers 16 residues. The V end was cut by 0 bases, the J end by 1 base, with 12 bases between. Germline CDR1 reads MNHEY; CDR2 reads SVGAGI. The CDR3 bases are TGTGCCAGCAGTTACTCTCAGCTCGGCACGAACACTGAAGCTTTCTTT. It is translated as CASSYSQLGTNTEAFF.

The rearrangement links TRBV4-2 to TRBJ1-5; a possible D gene is TRBD1 (6 bases). With 4 bases removed from V and 3 bases from J, the gap between germline ends came to 22 bases. The CDR3 length is 18 residues. Germline values: CDR1 LGHNA, CDR2 YNFKEQ. The CDR3 reads CASSPEGGQGWDNQPQHF. DNA of the CDR3: TGTGCCAGCAGCCCAGAGGGGGGCCAGGGGTGGGACAATCAGCCCCAGCATTTT.

V gene TRBV20-1 combines with J gene TRBJ2-3; 9 bases are shared with TRBD2. Germline V gene lookup returns CDR1 DFQATT and CDR2 SNEGSKA (reference sequence). There are 14 residues in the CDR3. The V and J ends lost 3 bases and 2 bases, in that order; junction bases with no gene match: 3. The CDR3 reads CSASTSGFTDTQYF. The CDR3 nucleotides read TGCAGTGCTAGTACTAGCGGGTTCACAGATACGCAGTATTTT.

Only a few counts were recorded for this clonotype. This rearrangement joins TRBV6-5 to TRBJ1-1, with no clear D. This CDR3 is 12 amino acids long. Per germline, CDR1 MNHEY and CDR2 SVGAGI. The V end lost 6 bases, the J end lost 3 bases, and 8 bases lay between the germline ends. CDR3 sequence reads: CASSAGHTEAFF. DNA of the CDR3: TGTGCCAGCAGCGCCGGACACACTGAAGCTTTCTTT.

V usage is TRBV7-9 and J usage is TRBJ2-7; possible D gene TRBD2, 6 bases. Trimming took off 1 base at V and 5 bases at J, with 12 bases between the two ends. Germline CDR1 SEHNR, CDR2 FQNEAQ (reference sequence). This CDR3 has 14 residues. DNA of the CDR3: TGTGCCAGCAGCTTAGAGGGGACTGGGAACGAGCAGTACGTC. It encodes CASSLEGTGNEQYV.

This clonotype has only a few counts. V usage is TRBV15 and J usage is TRBJ2-7; 7 nucleotides match TRBD1. J was trimmed by 4 bases and V by 0 bases; bases with no gene match: 18. Germline V gives CDR1 LNHNV, CDR2 YYDKDF (reference sequence). The CDR3 is 19 amino acids. The chain's CDR3 is CATSRDSTVPDRIPYEQYF. CDR3 nucleotide sequence: TGTGCCACCAGCAGAGATTCTACGGTGCCGGACAGGATTCCTTACGAGCAGTACTTC.

The V and J genes are TRBV19 and TRBJ2-5; tentatively, D is TRBD2 (7 bases). The CDR3 has 13 residues. V gave up 1 base and J gave up 9 bases, with 12 bases separating them. CDR1 is LNHDA, CDR2 SQIVND, per germline (reference sequence). CDR3 nucleotide sequence: TGTGCCAGTAGTATAGCCACAGGGAGGGCCCAGTACTTC. It yields the protein CASSIATGRAQYF.

This clonotype was found many times. The gene calls are TRBV12-3 or TRBV12-4 and TRBJ2-1; D gene unclear. V was clipped by 1 base and J by 9 bases, with 7 bases between them. This CDR3 region has 12 residues. Written as DNA, the CDR3 is TGTGCCAGCAGTTTAGTCGGCGGTGAGCAGTTCTTC. Its translation is CASSLVGGEQFF.

This clonotype was observed many times. This chain links TRBV12-3 or TRBV12-4 with TRBJ2-4; 11 bases match TRBD2. The junction had 3 bases not matched to a gene; V was cut back by 3 bases and J by 2 bases. The length of the CDR3 is 16 residues. The CDR3 DNA sequence: TGTGCCAGCAGTTTCGGACTAGCGGGTACCAAAAACATTCAGTACTTC. Amino acid sequence: CASSFGLAGTKNIQYF.

This clonotype showed up just a few times. The CDR3 here is CASSLNRGYYNEQFF. The CDR3 DNA reads TGTGCCAGCAGCTTAAACCGGGGGTACTACAATGAGCAGTTCTTC. This chain joins TRBV7-8 and TRBJ2-1; D might be TRBD2 (6 bases). CDR3 length: 15 amino acids. V was trimmed by 2 bases and J by 3 bases, leaving 11 bases between them. Germline-derived CDR1 and CDR2 are SGHVS and FQNEAQ.

Only a few counts were recorded for this clonotype. The chain carries TRBV2 and TRBJ2-5, with no clear D. CDR1 SNHLY and CDR2 FYNNEI come from the germline V gene. The CDR3 spans 10 residues. V was cut by 5 bases and J by 9 bases, with 7 bases left in between. Here the CDR3 reads CASSRWSQYF. The CDR3 DNA reads TGTGCCAGCAGTAGATGGTCCCAGTACTTC.

A few counts support this clonotype. The chain couples TRBV3-1 to TRBJ1-5; tentative D call: TRBD1 (6 bases). The CDR3 covers 13 residues. The germline V gene has CDR1 LGHDT and CDR2 YNNKEL (reference sequence). Trimming left V 3 bases short and J 6 bases short, with 9 bases between. The CDR3 here is CASSHYRAQPQHF. The CDR3 nucleotides read TGTGCCAGCAGCCATTACAGGGCTCAGCCCCAGCATTTT.

In this sample, this clonotype turned up a few times. The rearrangement uses TRBV6-1 and TRBJ1-2; 7 bases line up with TRBD1. CDR1 is MNHNS and CDR2 is SASEGT in the germline V gene. The CDR3 is 15 amino acids. V was pared by 4 bases and J by 4 bases, with 9 bases of the junction left unmatched. In nucleotides, the CDR3 is TGTGCCAGCAGTGTTCCGGGACAGCCAATCTATGGCTACACCTTC. Translation gives CASSVPGQPIYGYTF.

V gene TRBV12-3 or TRBV12-4 combines with J gene TRBJ2-7, with 8 positions matching TRBD2. This CDR3 spans 14 amino acids. V was clipped by 0 bases and J by 2 bases; unmatched bases: 0. DNA of the CDR3: TGTGCCAGCAGTTTAGCCGGGGGGGCCTACGAGCAGTACTTC. It encodes CASSLAGGAYEQYF.

This clonotype was observed a few times. The gene calls are TRBV19 and TRBJ2-6; TRBD1 or TRBD2 may be the D gene (5 bases each). The V gene's germline CDR1 is LNHDA and CDR2 SQIVND (reference sequence). This CDR3 contains 18 residues. V shed 5 bases and J shed 0 bases, with 17 bases lying between them. The CDR3 reads CASSPRGLIHSGANVLTF. Written as DNA, the CDR3 is TGTGCCAGTAGTCCCCGGGGCCTAATACACTCTGGGGCCAACGTCCTGACTTTC. The entire variable domain, with the rest obtained from reference TRBV19 and TRBJ2-6, is as follows: DGGITQSPKYLFRKEGQNVTLSCEQNLNHDAMYWYRQDPGQGLRLIYYSQIVNDFQKGDIAEGYSVSREKKESFPLTVTSAQKNPTAFYLCASSPRGLIHSGANVLTFGAGSRLTVL.

The chain has TRBV12-3 or TRBV12-4 and TRBJ2-7, with D hard to call. There are 13 residues in the CDR3. V shed 2 bases and J shed 6 bases, with 11 bases lying between them. CDR3 region: CASSLLGNGEQYV. CDR3 nucleotides: TGTGCCAGCAGTTTATTAGGTAACGGCGAGCAGTACGTC.

This chain connects TRBV7-8 to TRBJ2-3; TRBD2 aligns across 8 bases. Germline CDR1 is SGHVS and CDR2 is FQNEAQ. The V gene end was trimmed by 7 bases and the J gene end by 1 base; junction bases not matched to a gene: 1. The length of the CDR3 is 13 residues. The CDR3 coding sequence is TGTGCCAGCATTAGCGGGGGCACAGATACGCAGTATTTT. Translating gives CASISGGTDTQYF. Variable domain in full (rest from reference TRBV7-8 and TRBJ2-3): GAGVSQSPRYKVAKRGQDVALRCDPISGHVSLFWYQQALGQGPEFLTYFQNEAQLDKSGLPSDRFFAERPEGSVSTLKIQRTQQEDSAVYLCASISGGTDTQYFGPGTRLTVL.

This clonotype was counted only a few times. The genes are TRBV6-1 and TRBJ2-5, with 14 bases aligning to TRBD2. The CDR3 covers 15 residues. Losses at the gene ends were 5 bases for V and 4 bases for J; bases not matched to a gene: 3. Germline CDR1 and CDR2: MNHNS and SASEGT. The CDR3 region has the DNA TGTGCCAGCAGTCCGACTAGCGGGGGGGCAGAGACCCAGTACTTC. Translated: CASSPTSGGAETQYF.

This clonotype was seen only a few times. The chain is built from TRBV6-5 and TRBJ1-2, with no clear D. The CDR3 runs to 14 residues. Per germline, CDR1 MNHEY and CDR2 SVGAGI. The V end was cut by 0 bases, the J end by 4 bases, with 9 bases between. CDR3 residues: CASSYSGPSYGYTF. In DNA, the CDR3 is TGTGCCAGCAGTTACTCCGGACCGAGCTATGGCTACACCTTC.